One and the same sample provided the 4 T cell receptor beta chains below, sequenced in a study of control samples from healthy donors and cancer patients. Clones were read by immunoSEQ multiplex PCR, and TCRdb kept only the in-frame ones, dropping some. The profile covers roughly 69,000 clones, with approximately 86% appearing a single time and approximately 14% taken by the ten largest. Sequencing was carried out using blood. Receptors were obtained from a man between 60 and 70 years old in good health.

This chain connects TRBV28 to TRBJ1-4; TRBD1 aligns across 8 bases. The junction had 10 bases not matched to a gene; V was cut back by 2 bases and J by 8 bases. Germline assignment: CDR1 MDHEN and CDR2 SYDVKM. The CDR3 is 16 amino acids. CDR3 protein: CASSLLGSGGPEKLFF. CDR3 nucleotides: TGTGCCAGCAGTTTACTGGGCTCAGGGGGCCCCGAAAAACTGTTTTTT. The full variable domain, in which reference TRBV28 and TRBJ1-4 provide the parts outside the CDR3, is DVKVTQSSRYLVKRTGEKVFLECVQDMDHENMFWYRQDPGLGLRLIYFSYDVKMKEKGDIPEGYSVSREKKERFSLILESASTNQTSMYLCASSLLGSGGPEKLFFGSGTQLSVL.

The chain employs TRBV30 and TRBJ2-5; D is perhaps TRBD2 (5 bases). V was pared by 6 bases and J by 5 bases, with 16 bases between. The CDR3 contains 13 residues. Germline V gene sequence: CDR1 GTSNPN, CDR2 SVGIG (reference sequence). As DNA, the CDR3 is TGTGCCTGTGTATGGGGAGCAAGGGAGACCCAGTACTTC. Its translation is CACVWGARETQYF.

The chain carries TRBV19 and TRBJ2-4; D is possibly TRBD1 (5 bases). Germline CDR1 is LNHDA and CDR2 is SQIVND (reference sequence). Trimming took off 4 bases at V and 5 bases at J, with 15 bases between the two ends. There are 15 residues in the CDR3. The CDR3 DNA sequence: TGTGCCAGTAGTAGCCAGGGCTACCTTCAAAACATTCAGTACTTC. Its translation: CASSSQGYLQNIQYF.

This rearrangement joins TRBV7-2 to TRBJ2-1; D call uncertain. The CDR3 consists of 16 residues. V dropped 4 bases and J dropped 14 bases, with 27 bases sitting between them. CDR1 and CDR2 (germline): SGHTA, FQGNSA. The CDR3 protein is CASSSLVSVSGQVEFF. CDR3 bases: TGTGCCAGCAGCTCCCTAGTTTCGGTTTCAGGTCAGGTTGAGTTCTTC.